The 23 T cell receptor beta chains presented below share a single source sample, sequenced in a study of shared clonotypes between healthy human individuals. The table came from immunoSEQ multiplex PCR; TCRdb's copy has only in-frame clones and leaves some out. The sample holds around 2,000,000 clones; approximately 94% are singletons and the top ten take 0.9% to 1.5%. Naivety among CD8 cells was defined by CD45RO negativity and positive CCR7 selection, thereby excluding terminally differentiated effector memory CD45RA+ cells. The sequenced material came from naive CD8+ T cells sorted from blood. The receptors here all came from a young man in good health.

The chain links TRBV9 to TRBJ2-3; D perhaps matches TRBD1 (5 bases). The CDR3 is 13 amino acids. Deletions cut 2 bases from V and 7 bases from J, with 11 bases between. CDR1 is SGDLS and CDR2 is YYNGEE in the germline V gene. Here the CDR3 DNA reads TGTGCCAGCAGCGTGGACCGACAGTATACGCAGTATTTT. Protein: CASSVDRQYTQYF. The full variable domain, completed using reference TRBV9 and TRBJ2-3, is DSGVTQTPKHLITATGQRVTLRCSPRSGDLSVYWYQQSLDQGLQFLIQYYNGEERAKGNILERFSAQQFPDLHSELNLSSLELGDSALYFCASSVDRQYTQYFGPGTRLTVL.

The genes are TRBV6-1 and TRBJ2-5, with TRBD1 identical over 7 bases. Germline V gene sequence: CDR1 MNHNS, CDR2 SASEGT. After removal of 6 bases from V and 4 bases from J, the junction contained 11 bases not matched to a gene. There are 15 residues in the CDR3. In nucleotides, the CDR3 is TGTGCCAGCAGCTCCGGGACAGTCCTAATAGAGACCCAGTACTTC. Translation: CASSSGTVLIETQYF.

The chain links TRBV7-9 to TRBJ2-1; D is undetermined. The CDR3 totals 15 residues. Looked up from germline, CDR1 is SEHNR and CDR2 is FQNEAQ (reference sequence). With 2 bases removed from V and 6 bases from J, the gap between germline ends came to 14 bases. CDR3 nucleotides: TGTGCCAGCAGCTTACTTGGCGACTGGGTCAATGAGCAGTTCTTC. Protein: CASSLLGDWVNEQFF.

The chain joins TRBV5-6 to TRBJ2-7; perhaps TRBD1 as D (6 bases). The germline gives CDR1 SGHDT, CDR2 YYEEEE. The V and J ends lost 4 bases and 4 bases respectively, with 15 bases between them. The CDR3 has 14 residues. The CDR3 loop is CASSLGAVWYEQYF. The CDR3 DNA is TGTGCCAGCAGCCTGGGGGCTGTTTGGTACGAGCAGTACTTC.

V gene TRBV30 combines with J gene TRBJ2-5, with D possibly matching TRBD1 (5 bases). CDR1 and CDR2 (germline): GTSNPN, SVGIG (reference sequence). The length of the CDR3 is 12 residues. V was trimmed by 4 bases and J by 4 bases, leaving 10 bases between them. The CDR3 coding sequence is TGTGCCTGGAACTCAGGGTCAGAGACCCAGTACTTC. Amino acid sequence: CAWNSGSETQYF.

This chain uses TRBV28 with TRBJ2-3; 7 nucleotides align to TRBD1. This CDR3 spans 16 amino acids. Trimming removed 6 bases from V and 5 bases from J; junction bases left unmatched: 14. The V gene's germline CDR1 is MDHEN and CDR2 SYDVKM. Here the CDR3 reads CASRPPPGTAVDTQYF. In DNA form, the CDR3 reads TGTGCCAGCAGACCTCCCCCCGGGACAGCGGTAGATACGCAGTATTTT.

The chain couples TRBV6-6 to TRBJ1-1, with 7 bases that match TRBD1. After removal of 10 bases from V and 1 base from J, the junction contained 6 bases not matched to a gene. In germline, CDR1 is MNHNY, CDR2 SVGAGI (reference sequence). The CDR3 is 13 residues long. CDR3 amino acids: CAIRQGKNTEAFF. CDR3 sequence (DNA): TGTGCCATCCGACAGGGAAAGAACACTGAAGCTTTCTTT.

The CDR3 nucleotides are TGTGCCAGCAGTTTATTAGGGGGGGTTAAAGAGACCCAGTACTTC. Its translation is CASSLLGGVKETQYF. The chain has TRBV27 and TRBJ2-5; a weak D match, TRBD2 (7 bases). The CDR3 length is 15 residues. The germline V and J ends were trimmed by 1 base and 3 bases, with 12 bases remaining between them. Germline loops: CDR1 MNHEY, CDR2 SMNVEV (reference sequence).

The rearrangement links TRBV28 to TRBJ2-1; D is possibly TRBD1 (6 bases). The V gene's germline CDR1 is MDHEN and CDR2 SYDVKM. CDR3 size: 12 residues. V was shortened by 5 bases and J by 10 bases, with 12 bases between the two germline ends. The CDR3 sequence: CASSPGGGEQFF. In DNA form, the CDR3 reads TGTGCCAGCAGTCCTGGGGGCGGCGAGCAGTTCTTC.

The chain employs TRBV7-9 and TRBJ2-3, with 8 bases aligning to TRBD2. The V gene end was trimmed by 4 bases and the J gene end by 2 bases; junction bases not matched to a gene: 11. Germline loops: CDR1 SEHNR, CDR2 FQNEAQ (reference sequence). The CDR3 totals 17 residues. In DNA, the CDR3 is TGTGCCAGCAGCTCCGGACTAGCCAATAAATACACAGATACGCAGTATTTT. Residues: CASSSGLANKYTDTQYF.

This chain uses TRBV2 with TRBJ2-3, with 10 bases identical to TRBD2. The V gene's germline CDR1 is SNHLY and CDR2 FYNNEI. The CDR3 runs to 16 residues. J gave up 7 bases and V 3 bases, and 10 bases lay outside the gene matches. DNA of the CDR3: TGTGCCAGCAGTGAGGCTAGCGGGGGCCCCCAGTATACGCAGTATTTT. Residues: CASSEASGGPQYTQYF.

The rearrangement joins TRBV9 to TRBJ2-3, with TRBD2 identical over 10 bases. The V gene end was trimmed by 3 bases and the J gene end by 1 base; junction bases not matched to a gene: 20. The CDR3 covers 21 residues. Germline V CDR1 and CDR2: SGDLS, YYNGEE. DNA of the CDR3: TGTGCCAGCAGCGGCCCAAGGGGTCTAGCGGGAGTTGATGTTGGCACAGATACGCAGTATTTT. Encoded protein: CASSGPRGLAGVDVGTDTQYF.

This clone was picked up a small number of times. The chain carries TRBV29-1 and TRBJ1-6, with D possibly matching TRBD1 (6 bases). CDR1 and CDR2 (germline): SQVTM, ANQGSEA. There are 13 residues in the CDR3. V was shortened by 6 bases and J by 10 bases, with 16 bases between the two germline ends. CDR3 sequence reads: CSVAGDLGSPLHF. The DNA of the CDR3 is TGCAGCGTGGCAGGGGATTTGGGATCACCCCTCCACTTT.

The chain links TRBV28 to TRBJ1-5; D is perhaps TRBD1 (6 bases). Germline CDR1 reads MDHEN; CDR2 reads SYDVKM. V lost 8 bases, J lost 7 bases, and 18 bases lay in between. The CDR3 spans 14 residues. The CDR3, as DNA: TGTGCCAGCGCCGAAAGCCAGGGGAGACAGCCCCAGCATTTT. It encodes CASAESQGRQPQHF.

The chain combines TRBV7-9 with TRBJ2-3; D is unresolved. Between the trimmed V and J ends, which lost 5 bases and 0 bases, there was a span of 12 bases. CDR1 is SEHNR and CDR2 is FQNEAQ in the germline V gene (reference sequence). The CDR3 runs 15 residues. CDR3 coding DNA: TGTGCCAGCAGCCCCGCGGAGCAAAGCACAGATACGCAGTATTTT. Translation gives CASSPAEQSTDTQYF.

Turning to this clone: This sample also contains other DNA sequences that code for the same CDR3. V is TRBV27 and J is TRBJ2-7, with D perhaps being TRBD1 or TRBD2 (5 bases each). The CDR3 contains 16 residues. Deletions cut 0 bases from V and 2 bases from J, with 14 bases between. Germline V lookup: CDR1 MNHEY, CDR2 SMNVEV (reference sequence). The CDR3 loop is CASSLSSGTGTYEQYF. Written as DNA, the CDR3 is TGTGCCAGCAGTTTATCATCGGGGACGGGGACCTACGAGCAGTACTTC.

The rearrangement joins TRBV5-4 to TRBJ2-1; possibly TRBD2 for D (5 bases). Per the germline V gene, CDR1 is SGHNT and CDR2 is YYREEE (reference sequence). The CDR3 has 15 amino acids. V was pared by 0 bases and J by 0 bases, with 7 bases between. In nucleotides, the CDR3 is TGTGCCAGCAGCTTGGGGGAGTACTCCTACAATGAGCAGTTCTTC. Its translation is CASSLGEYSYNEQFF.

This chain links TRBV5-8 with TRBJ2-7, with 7 bases lining up with TRBD1. CDR1 SGHTS and CDR2 YDEGEE come from the germline V gene. This CDR3 is 13 amino acids long. V was pared by 3 bases and J by 6 bases, with 6 bases of the junction left unmatched. The DNA of the CDR3 is TGTGCCAGCAGCTGGGGACAGTTCACCGAGCAGTACTTC. Translating gives CASSWGQFTEQYF.

This clone has a single count. Other DNA sequences in this specimen translate into the identical CDR3. V usage is TRBV27 and J usage is TRBJ2-7; D unclear. The V gene lost 3 bases and the J gene lost 2 bases, with 11 bases spanning the gap. The CDR3 spans 14 residues. Germline V lookup: CDR1 MNHEY, CDR2 SMNVEV (reference sequence). Here the CDR3 reads CASSLSLGTYEQYF. CDR3 nucleotide sequence: TGTGCCAGCAGTTTGTCTCTGGGGACCTACGAGCAGTACTTC.

The rearrangement joins TRBV27 to TRBJ2-7; 8 bases fit TRBD2. The CDR3 covers 15 residues. CDR1 and CDR2 (germline): MNHEY, SMNVEV (reference sequence). V shed 6 bases and J 5 bases; nucleotides not matched to a gene: 12. CDR3 sequence reads: CASRPSNGRGHEQYF. The CDR3 DNA sequence: TGTGCCAGCAGACCTAGTAACGGGAGGGGCCACGAGCAGTACTTC.

The V and J genes are TRBV7-9 and TRBJ1-1; unclear D gene. V dropped 5 bases and J dropped 7 bases, with 11 bases sitting between them. Germline V gives CDR1 SEHNR, CDR2 FQNEAQ (reference sequence). The CDR3 contains 12 residues. CDR3 amino acids: CASSPSSGEAFF. In DNA form, the CDR3 reads TGTGCCAGCAGCCCTTCCTCGGGTGAAGCTTTCTTT.

This sequence joins TRBV4-1 and TRBJ1-4, with D possibly matching TRBD1 (6 bases). The CDR3 has 15 residues. V gave up 0 bases and J gave up 4 bases, with 9 bases separating them. CDR1 MGHRA and CDR2 YSYEKL come from the germline V gene. The CDR3 spells CASSQETGLNEKLFF. DNA of the CDR3: TGCGCCAGCAGCCAAGAGACAGGTCTTAATGAAAAACTGTTTTTT.

This clone was observed once. The chain joins TRBV4-1 to TRBJ2-7, with TRBD2 matching 11 bases. There are 16 residues in the CDR3. J lost 0 bases, V lost 4 bases, and 5 bases had no gene match. CDR1 is MGHRA, CDR2 YSYEKL, per germline. DNA of the CDR3: TGCGCCAGCAGCCTAAGGACTAGCGGGCGCTCCTACGAGCAGTACTTC. It codes for CASSLRTSGRSYEQYF.